The 15 T cell receptor beta chains listed next were all sequenced from one sample in a study of CD8 T cells in ankylosing spondylitis. TCRdb analysed the 5' RACE reads with MiXCR anew, one entry per CDR3 protein. The table has about 36,000 distinct CDR3 sequences, 13% seen once. The sequencing input was synovial fluid, either unsorted or a sorted T cell fraction (not recorded which). The receptors come from a male donor with ankylosing spondylitis.

There are many counts of this clonotype. The chain carries TRBV6-6 and TRBJ1-2; no definite D call. The V gene lost 8 bases and the J gene lost 0 bases, with 10 bases spanning the gap. The CDR3 is made up of 13 amino acids. Germline assignment: CDR1 MNHNY and CDR2 SVGAGI (reference sequence). This chain's CDR3 is CASGPGTNYGYTF. DNA of the CDR3: TGTGCCAGCGGTCCCGGGACTAACTATGGCTACACCTTC.

This chain joins TRBV6-1 and TRBJ2-5; 7 bases fit TRBD2. The CDR3 consists of 16 residues. Germline CDR1 reads MNHNS; CDR2 reads SASEGT. Losses at the gene ends were 6 bases for V and 3 bases for J; bases not matched to a gene: 13. The CDR3 is CASSHNWWGGEETQYF. The DNA of the CDR3 is TGTGCCAGCAGCCATAACTGGTGGGGGGGAGAAGAGACCCAGTACTTC.

This clonotype was seen a handful of times. The chain employs TRBV20-1 and TRBJ2-2, with D hard to call. The CDR3 has 14 amino acids. Germline V CDR1 and CDR2: DFQATT, SNEGSKA (reference sequence). With 3 bases removed from V and 4 bases from J, the gap between germline ends came to 12 bases. As DNA, the CDR3 is TGCAGTGCTAGGAGTAGCATCGGCACCGGGGAGCTGTTTTTT. It is translated as CSARSSIGTGELFF.

The chain couples TRBV6-2 or TRBV6-3 to TRBJ1-1; TRBD1 might be the D (6 bases). The CDR3 covers 12 residues. Trimming cost V 8 bases and J 11 bases, with 18 bases left between them. Germline CDR1 is MNHEY and CDR2 is SVGEGT. CDR3 coding DNA: TGTGCCAGCGCGACAGGTCTGCGAGAGGCTTTCTTT. This translates into CASATGLREAFF.

In this sample, this clonotype turned up many times. V usage is TRBV28 and J usage is TRBJ1-1; 7 positions match TRBD1. V shed 6 bases, J shed 4 bases, and the junction held 5 bases outside the gene matches. This CDR3 spans 13 amino acids. Germline V gene sequence: CDR1 MDHEN, CDR2 SYDVKM. The CDR3 DNA follows: TGTGCCAGCAGGGTACAGGGGCTCACTGAAGCTTTCTTT. Its translation: CASRVQGLTEAFF.

This chain uses TRBV4-3 with TRBJ2-4; D is undetermined. The CDR3 sequence is 16 residues long. CDR1 and CDR2 (germline): LGHNA, YSLEER. V dropped 3 bases and J dropped 3 bases, with 15 bases sitting between them. The CDR3, as DNA: TGCGCCAGCAGCCAGAGGAGAGGTCGTGGCAAAAACATTCAGTACTTC. It codes for CASSQRRGRGKNIQYF.

This clonotype was picked up a small number of times. The V and J genes are TRBV7-9 and TRBJ2-3; TRBD1 aligns across 10 bases. The CDR3 spans 14 residues. Trimming cost V 7 bases and J 4 bases; bases outside gene matches: 5. CDR1 SEHNR and CDR2 FQNEAQ come from the germline V gene (reference sequence). CDR3 sequence (DNA): TGTGCCAGCAAACAGACAGGGGGCTCAGATACGCAGTATTTT. It specifies CASKQTGGSDTQYF.

This clonotype showed up just a few times. The genes are TRBV7-2 and TRBJ2-3; 12 positions match TRBD2. Germline-derived CDR1 and CDR2 are SGHTA and FQGNSA. The V and J ends lost 5 bases and 1 base, in that order; junction bases with no gene match: 4. The CDR3 consists of 16 residues. DNA of the CDR3: TGTGCCAGCAGCGCCCGGACTAGCGGGGGCACAGATACGCAGTATTTT. Amino acids: CASSARTSGGTDTQYF.

Many counts were recorded for this clonotype. The chain links TRBV7-8 to TRBJ2-7, with D perhaps matching TRBD2 (6 bases). Germline-derived CDR1 and CDR2 are SGHVS and FQNEAQ. Trimming took 2 bases from V and 5 from J, leaving 13 bases between them. The CDR3 contains 14 residues. The CDR3 is CASSLSPGDDEQYF. Here the CDR3 DNA reads TGTGCCAGCAGCTTATCCCCGGGGGATGACGAGCAGTACTTC.

This clonotype was counted only a few times. The chain couples TRBV6-1 to TRBJ1-4; 7 bases are shared with TRBD1. The CDR3 loop spans 14 amino acids. CDR1 is MNHNS, CDR2 SASEGT, per germline. V trimming: 5 bases; J trimming: 7 bases; junction bases outside the gene matches: 7. The CDR3 DNA reads TGTGCCAGCAGTCAAACAGGGGACCCTGAAAAACTGTTTTTT. Its protein product is CASSQTGDPEKLFF.

This clonotype was counted many times. The chain combines TRBV6-1 with TRBJ2-3; 7 nucleotides align to TRBD2. The CDR3 consists of 15 residues. Germline CDR1 reads MNHNS; CDR2 reads SASEGT. V shed 7 bases, J shed 6 bases, and the junction held 13 bases outside the gene matches. The CDR3 here is CASTPGGGLVDTQYF. The CDR3 nucleotides read TGTGCCAGCACCCCGGGAGGCGGATTGGTGGATACGCAGTATTTT.

The sample holds many counts of this clonotype. The chain uses TRBV28 and TRBJ2-3, with a possible D match to TRBD1 (6 bases). Trimming removed 5 bases at V and 3 bases at J, with 12 bases between. The CDR3 totals 14 residues. Germline V gene data show CDR1 as MDHEN and CDR2 as SYDVKM. In DNA form, the CDR3 reads TGTGCCAGCAGTCGGGGCAGGGGTACAGATACGCAGTATTTT. Its translation: CASSRGRGTDTQYF.

This clonotype was seen more than once but under ten times. The V and J genes are TRBV27 and TRBJ2-3; D gene unclear. V gave up 3 bases and J gave up 2 bases, with 18 bases separating them. Germline CDR1 is MNHEY and CDR2 is SMNVEV (reference sequence). CDR3 size: 17 residues. The CDR3 DNA reads TGTGCCAGCAGTTTTCGGACGGCCCAGTTGACCACAGATACGCAGTATTTT. Translating gives CASSFRTAQLTTDTQYF.

This clonotype was found a few times. The genes are TRBV20-1 and TRBJ1-5; no definite D call. The germline gives CDR1 DFQATT, CDR2 SNEGSKA (reference sequence). Trimming took off 1 base at V and 0 bases at J, with 7 bases between the two ends. There are 14 residues in the CDR3. The CDR3, as DNA: TGCAGTGCTAGAGTTCCTGATAGCAATCAGCCCCAGCATTTT. Translation: CSARVPDSNQPQHF.

Many counts were recorded for this clonotype. The rearrangement uses TRBV6-1 and TRBJ1-5, with 7 bases matching TRBD1. Per germline, CDR1 MNHNS and CDR2 SASEGT. The CDR3 is made up of 14 amino acids. J lost 4 bases, V lost 6 bases, and 6 bases had no gene match. The CDR3 bases are TGTGCCAGCAGGGTGACAGGGAGGAATCAGCCCCAGCATTTT. Translation gives CASRVTGRNQPQHF.